The rows below give T cell receptor beta chains drawn from one sample of a study of T cells in Graves' hyperthyroidism and ophthalmopathy. Each CDR3 protein gets one entry after TCRdb re-called the multiplex PCR reads with MiXCR. Among 500,000 to 600,000 distinct CDR3 sequences, approximately 44% were seen once, and the ten largest hold approximately 7.5%. The sequencing input was peripheral blood or thyroid tissue (not recorded which). The receptors here all came from a young woman with Graves' hyperthyroidism. Both conserved end residues are part of each CDR3. The D gene is left open where the match is weak.

TRBV7-6,NA,NA,CASSLYAEQFF
TRBV4-3,NA,TRBJ2-7,CASSQDRDGYEQYF
TRBV12-3/TRBV12-4,NA,TRBJ1-1,CASGGGDTEAFF
TRBV29-1,NA,TRBJ2-5,CSVEVQGMETQYF
TRBV7-9,NA,TRBJ2-5,CASSWATRGKTQYF
TRBV20-1,NA,TRBJ1-1,CSASGPSGRDTEAFF
TRBV10-3,NA,TRBJ2-5,CASSAPSQQETQYF
TRBV29-1,TRBD2,TRBJ2-7,CSVGMGLAGYAYEQYF
TRBV29-1,NA,TRBJ1-1,CSVEWSTEAFF
TRBV9,NA,TRBJ2-7,CASSAQTGREQYF
TRBV6-1,NA,TRBJ2-7,CASSEAPQGGEQYF
TRBV27,NA,TRBJ2-5,CASKRGKVTQYF
TRBV5-6,NA,TRBJ1-2,CASSLQQRGGYTF
TRBV20-1,NA,TRBJ2-7,CSAIRDTHEQYF
TRBV4-2,TRBD2,TRBJ2-2,CASSYPATSGSSGELFF
TRBV7-9,NA,NA,CASSRNWGDTQYF
TRBV12-3/TRBV12-4,NA,TRBJ1-5,CASSFLGQINQPQHF
TRBV19,NA,TRBJ2-7,CASSDGTAFRSSYEQYF
TRBV7-9,NA,TRBJ1-3,CASRYEQGAGNTIYF
TRBV9,NA,TRBJ2-2,CASNPANTGELFF
TRBV2,TRBD2,TRBJ2-5,CARGVLAGQETQYF
TRBV2,NA,TRBJ1-1,CASSVETDATTEAFF
TRBV20-1,NA,TRBJ1-4,CSAIRSNEKLFF
TRBV7-3,NA,TRBJ1-2,CASSLTGGFGYTF
TRBV5-1,NA,TRBJ2-2,CASSQLRTGELFF
TRBV4-1,NA,TRBJ1-5,CASSQDRSVNQPQHF
TRBV5-1,NA,TRBJ2-7,CASSLGSGVYEQYF
TRBV7-6,NA,TRBJ1-4,CASSSRLAGGDEKLFF
TRBV2,TRBD2,TRBJ2-7,CASTTSGRGVQYF
TRBV2,NA,TRBJ2-1,CASRTAGWYNEQFF
TRBV9,NA,TRBJ1-6,CASSQDSKYNSPLHF
TRBV6-1,TRBD1,TRBJ1-1,CASSAEEGAGTEAFF
TRBV28,TRBD1,TRBJ1-2,CASRVSGTGDNYGYTF
TRBV7-3,TRBD1,TRBJ2-7,CASSSPGQTGTGDEQYF
TRBV7-3,NA,TRBJ2-7,CASSPGTLYEQYF
TRBV2,NA,TRBJ1-2,CASSESWAAFYGYTF
TRBV2,NA,TRBJ1-1,CASSLDRRRTEAFF
TRBV10-3,NA,TRBJ2-1,CAISTGGENEQFF
TRBV19,NA,TRBJ2-2,CASSKEQATGELFF
TRBV7-9,NA,TRBJ1-2,CASSLATRQIYTF
TRBV4-3,NA,TRBJ1-5,CASSQEVFNQPQHF
TRBV19,NA,TRBJ2-6,CATGRTYRANVLTF